The 28 T cell receptor beta chains below come from one sample, sequenced in a study of control samples from healthy donors and cancer patients. Using immunoSEQ multiplex PCR, the repertoire was profiled, and TCRdb retains in-frame clones only, with some absent. The table lists around 100,000 clones, 92% of them singletons, with 2% to 2.5% in the top ten. Material: blood. The receptors stem from a young woman in good health.

The V gene is TRBV10-3, the J gene TRBJ2-2; D remains ambiguous. This CDR3 has 14 residues. Trimming pared 6 bases from V and 6 bases from J, leaving 14 bases between. Per germline, CDR1 ENHRY and CDR2 SYGVKD. CDR3 in DNA: TGTGCCATCAGCGGACCGCTTAACGCCGGGGAGCTGTTTTTT. Residues: CAISGPLNAGELFF.

V is TRBV4-1 and J is TRBJ2-7; 7 bases are shared with TRBD2. The CDR3 is 16 amino acids. Losses at the gene ends were 2 bases for V and 0 bases for J; bases not matched to a gene: 7. The germline CDR1 and CDR2 sequences are MGHRA and YSYEKL. The CDR3 sequence is CASSQQSGTASYEQYF. DNA for the CDR3: TGCGCCAGCAGCCAACAGAGCGGGACCGCCTCCTACGAGCAGTACTTC.

The rearrangement joins TRBV4-2 to TRBJ2-2; D not resolved. Germline CDR1 LGHNA, CDR2 YNFKEQ. V lost 1 base, J lost 1 base, and 13 bases lay in between. The CDR3 has 17 residues. The CDR3 here is CASSQGGWEVNTGELFF. The CDR3 DNA reads TGTGCCAGCAGCCAAGGTGGATGGGAAGTGAACACCGGGGAGCTGTTTTTT.

The V gene is TRBV6-5, the J gene TRBJ2-2, with unresolved D. The CDR3 totals 15 residues. With 0 bases removed from V and 5 bases from J, the gap between germline ends came to 10 bases. Germline V gene data show CDR1 as MNHEY and CDR2 as SVGAGI. CDR3 coding DNA: TGTGCCAGCAGTTACTCGAGAGTGGTTACCGGGGAGCTGTTTTTT. Its protein is CASSYSRVVTGELFF.

Sample share makes this clone medium-sized (0.01 to 0.1%). The rearrangement links TRBV21-1 to TRBJ1-4; the D call TRBD1 from the table was never checked on the DNA. TRBV21-1 is termed a pseudogene. CDR3 length: 14 amino acids. In DNA form, the CDR3 reads TGTGCCAGCAGCAAAAGGGGTGGGGCAAGAAAACTGTTTTTT. Translated, it gives CASSKRGGARKLFF.

The V gene is TRBV4-1, the J gene TRBJ1-3; no clear D. This CDR3 contains 16 residues. The germline V and J ends were trimmed by 4 bases and 0 bases, with 13 bases remaining between them. Germline CDR1 and CDR2: MGHRA and YSYEKL. CDR3 region: CASSLQTASSGNTIYF. CDR3 in DNA: TGCGCCAGCAGCCTACAGACCGCGAGCTCTGGAAACACCATATATTTT.

V and J are TRBV19 and TRBJ2-1; 9 bases are a match to TRBD2. The CDR3 runs to 16 residues. The junction had 9 bases not matched to a gene; V was cut back by 3 bases and J by 6 bases. Germline CDR1 is LNHDA and CDR2 is SQIVND (reference sequence). The DNA of the CDR3 is TGTGCCAGTAGTATGTCCCTTAGCGGGGGACTCAATGAGCAGTTCTTC. Its translation: CASSMSLSGGLNEQFF.

The chain employs TRBV7-9 and TRBJ2-4, with D tentatively TRBD1 (5 bases). This CDR3 is built from 18 residues. V lost 1 base and J 1 base, leaving 17 bases between the germline ends. Germline CDR1 and CDR2: SEHNR and FQNEAQ (reference sequence). The CDR3 protein is CASSLDRRSKGAKNIQYF. CDR3 nucleotide sequence: TGTGCCAGCAGCTTAGATCGCCGGAGTAAGGGGGCCAAAAACATTCAGTACTTC. The variable domain in full, with the rest retrieved from reference TRBV7-9 and TRBJ2-4, is DTGVSQNPRHKITKRGQNVTFRCDPISEHNRLYWYRQTLGQGPEFLTYFQNEAQLEKSRLLSDRFSAERPKGSFSTLEIQRTEQGDSAMYLCASSLDRRSKGAKNIQYFGAGTRLSVL.

V and J are TRBV7-9 and TRBJ2-5, with TRBD1 matching over 9 bases. V shed 0 bases and J 4 bases; nucleotides not matched to a gene: 6. The germline V gene encodes CDR1 SEHNR and CDR2 FQNEAQ (reference sequence). This CDR3 has 16 amino acids. CDR3 sequence reads: CASSLAQGASRETQYF. CDR3 DNA: TGTGCCAGCAGCTTAGCACAGGGGGCCTCCCGAGAGACCCAGTACTTC.

This chain links TRBV10-2 with TRBJ1-5, with D possibly matching TRBD1 (5 bases). CDR1 is WSHSY and CDR2 is SAAADI in the germline V gene. The CDR3 is 12 amino acids. V lost 11 bases and J lost 1, with 9 bases in between. The CDR3 DNA follows: TGCGCCTCCTGGGACAGCAATCAGCCCCAGCATTTT. It specifies CASWDSNQPQHF.

As concerns this clone: Mismatch with germline at one junction end may stem from a read error. Other DNA sequences of this sample code for an identical CDR3. The chain carries TRBV9 and TRBJ2-1, with TRBD1 matching over 7 bases. Germline V lookup: CDR1 SGDLS, CDR2 YYNGEE. CDR3 length equals 15 residues. For the CDR3, the DNA is TGTGCCAGTAGCGCGGCCGGGACAGCCTACAATGAGCAGTTCTTC. It codes for CASSAAGTAYNEQFF.

The J gene is TRBJ2-7, the V gene TRBV5-1; the match to TRBD1 covers 12 bases. V was clipped by 3 bases and J by 7 bases; unmatched bases: 5. CDR3 length: 14 residues. Germline V gives CDR1 SGHRS, CDR2 YFSETQ. CDR3 nucleotide sequence: TGCGCCAGCAGCTCCGGGACAGGGGGCGAAGAGCAGTACTTC. Translating gives CASSSGTGGEEQYF.

The chain links TRBV21-1 to TRBJ2-7; the table calls TRBD1, which could not be checked here. TRBV21-1 is deemed a pseudogene. The CDR3 runs to 17 residues. CDR3 loop: CASSTYVTGALPSEQYF. As DNA, the CDR3 is TGTGCCAGCAGCACCTACGTAACAGGGGCCCTTCCCTCCGAGCAGTACTTC.

This chain uses TRBV9 with TRBJ1-6, with 8 nucleotides matching TRBD1. V trimming: 4 bases; J trimming: 10 bases; junction bases outside the gene matches: 13. Germline CDR1 reads SGDLS; CDR2 reads YYNGEE. The CDR3 runs to 16 residues. This CDR3 is CASSTRGQGTNSPLHF. CDR3 nucleotide sequence: TGTGCCAGCAGCACCCGAGGACAGGGTACCAACTCACCCCTCCACTTT.

The gene calls are TRBV6-4 and TRBJ1-1, with D perhaps matching TRBD1 (6 bases). Germline-derived CDR1 and CDR2 are MRHNA and SNTAGT. The CDR3 runs to 14 residues. Trimming cost V 5 bases and J 1 base, with 11 bases left between them. The CDR3 here is CASSPGTRNTEAFF. CDR3 in DNA: TGTGCCAGCAGTCCCGGGACAAGGAACACTGAAGCTTTCTTT.

The chain joins TRBV14 to TRBJ2-1; 7 bases are shared with TRBD2. The germline V gene has CDR1 SGHDN and CDR2 FVKESK. This CDR3 has 15 residues. V was clipped by 5 bases and J by 8 bases; unmatched bases: 12. The CDR3 here is CASSFKAGSHHEQFF. CDR3 coding DNA: TGTGCCAGCAGCTTCAAAGCGGGATCACATCATGAGCAGTTCTTC. Full variable domain (rest looked up from reference TRBV14 and TRBJ2-1): EAGVTQFPSHSVIEKGQTVTLRCDPISGHDNLYWYRRVMGKEIKFLLHFVKESKQDESGMPNNRFLAERTGGTYSTLKVQPAELEDSGVYFCASSFKAGSHHEQFFGPGTRLTVL.

The rearrangement uses TRBV6-5 and TRBJ2-1; 8 nucleotides line up with TRBD2. The ends lost 4 bases at V and 8 bases at J; junction bases unmatched: 13. The CDR3 covers 16 residues. In germline, CDR1 is MNHEY, CDR2 SVGAGI. CDR3 sequence: CASSFATGLGFDEQFF. DNA of the CDR3: TGTGCCAGCAGTTTCGCCACGGGACTAGGTTTCGATGAGCAGTTCTTC.

The chain links TRBV29-1 to TRBJ1-1; TRBD1 aligns across 8 bases. CDR1 and CDR2 (germline): SQVTM, ANQGSEA. The CDR3 has 12 residues. V lost 6 bases to trimming and J lost 6 bases; unmatched junction nucleotides: 6. The CDR3 sequence: CSVQQGGAEAFF. The DNA for the CDR3 is TGCAGCGTCCAACAGGGGGGCGCTGAAGCTTTCTTT. The full variable domain, rest sourced from reference TRBV29-1 and TRBJ1-1, is SAVISQKPSRDICQRGTSLTIQCQVDSQVTMMFWYRQQPGQSLTLIATANQGSEATYESGFVIDKFPISRPNLTFSTLTVSNMSPEDSSIYLCSVQQGGAEAFFGQGTRLTVV.

This chain uses TRBV3-1 (or the pseudogene TRBV3-2) with TRBJ2-7, with D perhaps TRBD1 (9 bases). Germline V CDR1 and CDR2: LGHDT, YNNKEL (reference sequence). V lost 4 bases to trimming and J lost 1 base, with 20 bases between them. The CDR3 sequence is 17 residues long. CDR3 in DNA: TGTGCCAGCAGCCGGGGCGGGGGGACAGGGCGGTCCTACGAGCAGTACTTC. This gives the protein CASSRGGGTGRSYEQYF.

V usage is TRBV7-9 and J usage is TRBJ2-5; D possibly matches TRBD1 or TRBD2 (7 bases each). From germline, CDR1 is SEHNR and CDR2 FQNEAQ (reference sequence). This CDR3 contains 14 residues. V shed 3 bases and J shed 4 bases, with 12 bases lying between them. The CDR3 loop reads CASSFRGGTETQYF. Written as DNA, the CDR3 is TGTGCCAGCAGCTTCAGGGGGGGGACAGAGACCCAGTACTTC.

The V gene is TRBV6-1, the J gene TRBJ2-1, with a tentative D call TRBD1 (6 bases). Trimming removed 3 bases from V and 4 bases from J, with 13 bases in between. CDR1 is MNHNS, CDR2 SASEGT, per germline. The CDR3 spans 15 residues. CDR3 in amino acids: CASSDGDNWYNEQFF. The CDR3 nucleotides read TGTGCCAGCAGTGACGGGGACAATTGGTACAATGAGCAGTTCTTC.

The J gene is TRBJ2-5, the V gene TRBV28; tentative D call: TRBD2 (5 bases). The CDR3 spans 16 residues. V was pared by 7 bases and J by 5 bases, with 23 bases between. CDR1 is MDHEN, CDR2 SYDVKM, per germline. CDR3 sequence reads: CASTSLLEEMEETQYF. The CDR3 DNA is TGTGCCAGCACCTCGCTTCTGGAGGAAATGGAGGAGACCCAGTACTTC.

The V call is TRBV6-5, the J call TRBJ1-2; unclear D gene. CDR1 is MNHEY, CDR2 SVGAGI, per germline. Trimming stripped 11 bases from V and 4 bases from J, with 14 bases between. This CDR3 comprises 12 residues. In DNA form, the CDR3 reads TGTGCCGGGTGGACCCCAAGCTATGGCTACACCTTC. Translating it yields CAGWTPSYGYTF.

The J gene is TRBJ1-1, the V gene TRBV6-4; 7 nucleotides line up with TRBD1. The CDR3 runs 13 residues. With 6 bases clipped from V and 3 bases from J, the junction kept 4 bases outside the gene matches. The germline V gene encodes CDR1 MRHNA and CDR2 SNTAGT. CDR3: CASRVTGDTEAFF. DNA of the CDR3: TGTGCCAGCAGAGTTACAGGGGACACTGAAGCTTTCTTT.

The chain joins TRBV11-3 to TRBJ1-2; D gene uncertain. This CDR3 is 14 amino acids long. Trimming removed 4 bases at V and 0 bases at J, with 9 bases between. Germline V gene lookup returns CDR1 SGHNT and CDR2 YENEEA. CDR3 loop: CASSSGIANYGYTF. CDR3 bases: TGTGCCAGCAGCTCGGGAATAGCTAACTATGGCTACACCTTC.

This clone was recorded only once. This chain connects TRBV4-2 to TRBJ1-1; 7 nucleotides agree with TRBD1. V gave up 3 bases and J gave up 1 base; unmatched junction bases: 2. CDR1 LGHNA and CDR2 YNFKEQ come from the germline V gene. This CDR3 spans 14 amino acids. The CDR3 sequence: CASSQRGRNTEAFF. The CDR3 DNA follows: TGTGCCAGCAGCCAGAGGGGGCGGAACACTGAAGCTTTCTTT.

This sequence joins TRBV28 and TRBJ1-5, with D possibly matching TRBD1 (5 bases). CDR1 and CDR2 from the germline V gene are MDHEN and SYDVKM. V was cut by 8 bases and J by 4 bases, with 15 bases left in between. There are 14 residues in the CDR3. Written as DNA, the CDR3 is TGTGCCAGCGGCCTCTCGGGGGGGAATCAGCCCCAGCATTTT. Translating it yields CASGLSGGNQPQHF.

The gene calls are TRBV27 and TRBJ2-7; weak D call: TRBD1 (6 bases). V was cut by 1 base and J by 1 base, with 8 bases left in between. The CDR3 runs 14 residues. The germline gives CDR1 MNHEY, CDR2 SMNVEV (reference sequence). CDR3 sequence reads: CASSLLGTSYEQYF. CDR3 coding DNA: TGTGCCAGCAGTTTATTGGGGACATCCTACGAGCAGTACTTC.